This TCR beta chain was sequenced during a study of T-cell memory formation after mild COVID-19. Study overall: For the most part, TCR clusters were specific to one donor.

TCRdb redid the calling of the 5' RACE reads with MiXCR, one entry per CDR3 protein. The table includes about 30,000 distinct CDR3 sequences, roughly an eighth detected once. The study's findings and limits: The main location of contracting CD4+ clones was CM and EM, and that of contracting CD8+ clones was EMRA. Pre-infection memory already had some responding clones, implying cross-reactive memory joined.

This clonotype came up many times. Antigen specificity is unknown. Source material: PBMCs or a T cell subset sorted from them (not recorded which). The sequence derives from an adult woman who had mild COVID-19 (a few samples of this study predate the infection). Cell type and time point are not known.

CDR3 sequence: CASSLGNSNQPQHF. The CDR3 coding sequence is TGCGCCAGCAGCTTGGGAAATAGCAATCAGCCCCAGCATTTT. The chain recombines TRBV5-1 with TRBJ1-5; D not certain. Germline V gene sequence: CDR1 SGHRS, CDR2 YFSETQ. There are 14 residues in the CDR3. The V end was cut by 0 bases, the J end by 0 bases, with 4 bases between. The whole variable domain, remainder taken from reference TRBV5-1 and TRBJ1-5, is KAGVTQTPRYLIKTRGQQVTLSCSPISGHRSVSWYQQTPGQGLQFLFEYFSETQRNKGNFPGRFSGRQFSNSRSEMNVSTLELGDSALYLCASSLGNSNQPQHFGDGTRLSIL.